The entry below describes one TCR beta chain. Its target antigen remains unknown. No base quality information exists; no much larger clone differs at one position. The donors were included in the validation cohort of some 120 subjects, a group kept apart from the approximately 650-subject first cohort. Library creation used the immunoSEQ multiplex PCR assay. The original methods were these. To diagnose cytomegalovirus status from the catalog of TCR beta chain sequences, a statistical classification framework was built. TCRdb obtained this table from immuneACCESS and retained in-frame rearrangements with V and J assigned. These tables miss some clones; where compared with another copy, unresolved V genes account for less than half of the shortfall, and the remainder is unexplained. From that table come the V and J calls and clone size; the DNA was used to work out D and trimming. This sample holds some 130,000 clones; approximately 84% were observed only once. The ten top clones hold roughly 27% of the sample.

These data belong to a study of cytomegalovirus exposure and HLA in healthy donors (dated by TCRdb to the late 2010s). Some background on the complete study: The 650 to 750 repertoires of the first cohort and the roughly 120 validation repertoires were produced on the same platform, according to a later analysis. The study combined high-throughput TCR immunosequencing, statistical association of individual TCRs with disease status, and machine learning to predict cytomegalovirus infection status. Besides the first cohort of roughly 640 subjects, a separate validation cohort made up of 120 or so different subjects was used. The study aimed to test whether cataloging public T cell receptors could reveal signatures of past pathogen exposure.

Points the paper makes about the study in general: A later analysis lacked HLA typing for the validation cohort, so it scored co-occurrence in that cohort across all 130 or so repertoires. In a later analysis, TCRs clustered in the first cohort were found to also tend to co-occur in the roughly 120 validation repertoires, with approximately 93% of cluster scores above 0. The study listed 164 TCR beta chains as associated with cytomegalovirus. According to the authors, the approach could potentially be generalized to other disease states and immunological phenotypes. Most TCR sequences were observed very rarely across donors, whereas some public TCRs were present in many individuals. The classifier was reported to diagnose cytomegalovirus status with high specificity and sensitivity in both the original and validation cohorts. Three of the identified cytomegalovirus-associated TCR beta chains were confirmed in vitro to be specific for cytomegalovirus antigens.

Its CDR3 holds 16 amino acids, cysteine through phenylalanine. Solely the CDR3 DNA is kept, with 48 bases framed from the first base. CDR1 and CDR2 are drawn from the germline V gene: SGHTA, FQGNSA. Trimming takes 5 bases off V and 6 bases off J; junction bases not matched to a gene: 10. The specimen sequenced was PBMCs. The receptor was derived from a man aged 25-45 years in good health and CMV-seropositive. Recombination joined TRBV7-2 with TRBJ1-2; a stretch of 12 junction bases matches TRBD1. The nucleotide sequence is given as TGTGCCAGCAGCCGCGGGGACAGGGGGCAGCGGGATGGCTACACCTTC. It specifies CASSRGDRGQRDGYTF.